This T cell receptor (beta chain) was captured in a study of cytomegalovirus exposure and HLA in healthy donors (dated by TCRdb to about 2017). With regard to the full study: An earlier analysis of several hundred of the donors reported 276 Gb of sequence data and 95 million to 130 million unique TCR beta sequences obtained from about 179 million T cells. On average, about 240,000 unique TCR beta nucleotide sequences were sequenced per donor among more than 350 genotyped donors of the cohort, with roughly 18% of those sequences being non-productive. A later genetic analysis used genome-wide SNP genotypes for about three fifths of the 666 donors, treating that subset as a discovery cohort. The number of typed donors differed by locus: 629-630 for A, B, C, DRB1 and DQB1; some 540 for DQA1; 600 to 610 for DPA1; and 400 to 480 for DPB1. A later analysis re-analyzed previously published TCR beta repertoires from 600 to 850 donors and added high-resolution HLA genotyping to study TCR occurrence patterns. Approximately 310 gigabases of sequencing data and tens of millions of unique TCR sequences were included in an early release covering roughly 600 HLA-typed donors. The aim of the study was to test whether cataloging public T cell receptors could identify signatures of past pathogen exposure. The genetic ancestry cluster associated with self-reported Caucasian donors included 81% of the approximately 400 genotyped donors. High-throughput TCR immunosequencing, statistical association of individual TCRs with disease status, and machine learning were combined to predict cytomegalovirus infection status. Rather than drawing on any new phenotypic data, the later analysis identified candidate immune exposures from TCR beta sequences and the way those sequences occurred across donors. Because of strong linkage in the cohort, roughly five DR-DQ haplotypes were treated as single units for association and clustering. Donor age, sex, ethnicity and CMV serostatus were compiled together with the repertoire data. To decide whether each TCR beta V gene segment behaved as functional or pseudogenic, an earlier analysis of some 600 of the donors relied on high-throughput TCR beta sequencing. The study profiled the T cell repertoires of approximately 700 subjects by immunosequencing and related them to cytomegalovirus serostatus. A separate validation cohort of 100 to 150 different subjects was used in addition to the roughly 700-subject first cohort. All discovery cohort repertoires had been generated using a single sequencing platform. Both class I and class II loci were covered by HLA typing, at four-digit resolution. Overall results and qualifications from the work: Linkage disequilibrium might explain the correlated functional status among segregating V segments, but an unknown experimental factor could not be excluded. According to a later genetic analysis, donors in an Asian-associated ancestry cluster had fewer N-insertions in productive TCRs than the approximately 710-donor mean. A cluster of highly shared sequence variants was judged likely to represent a technical artifact of the sequencing pipeline. Assigning TCR associations to individual alleles was difficult when HLA alleles, especially DR and DQ, strongly co-occurred. The authors suggested that the approach could potentially be generalized to other disease states and immunological phenotypes. Because HLA typing was missing for some donors at each locus, association tests included only the typed subset. According to a later analysis, parvovirus B19, influenza, CMV and Epstein-Barr virus appeared linked to several top co-occurrence clusters. The 87-base-pair reads could not distinguish some IMGT-functional V segments, including TRBV6-2 and TRBV6-3, so those segments were excluded. A further reported finding was that TCR beta sequences accurately predicted the HLA-A and HLA-B alleles for most subjects in the first cohort. An earlier analysis of approximately 570 of the donors showed that most TCR beta V segments appeared in productive rearrangements either about 87% or about 30% of the time, which broadly matched IMGT annotations. The classifier was reported to diagnose cytomegalovirus status with high specificity and sensitivity in both the original cohort and the validation cohort. V-gene and J-gene trimming of TCR beta chains was associated with a missense DCLRE1C variant in a later genetic analysis, and the association was replicated in an independent cohort. According to a later analysis, TCR association rates differed among HLA loci, with DRB1 alleles showing the most associated TCRs and HLA-C alleles showing the fewest. The study listed 150 to 200 TCR beta chains as associated with cytomegalovirus. Most TCR sequences were observed very rarely across donors, whereas some public TCRs were present in many individuals. The presence/absence analyses assumed that sequencing depth was roughly uniform across donors, and that assumption may not be true. Only TCR beta chains were sequenced in this cohort, and the absence of alpha or paired-chain data limited detectable features. At a false discovery rate of 0.05, a later analysis linked about 17,000 TCR beta sequences to specific HLA alleles. Three of the identified cytomegalovirus-associated TCR beta chains were confirmed in vitro to be specific for cytomegalovirus antigens. Over 15 rarely observed V segments, including chromosome 9 orphons, were excluded from the earlier analysis of almost 600 of the donors because counts were too low. For the cohort, immune exposure information was limited to CMV serostatus. According to a later analysis, most CMV-associated TCR beta chains appeared to be HLA-restricted, and the HLA associations seemed to be driven largely by CMV exposure. A later analysis found that HLA-associated TCR beta chains were more clonally expanded and had lower generation probabilities than equally common non-associated chains.

Of note for this clone: The antigen this receptor binds is unknown. No base quality values were provided; no much bigger clone lies one nucleotide off. Different DNA sequences within this sample yield the same CDR3.

Library preparation used the immunoSEQ multiplex PCR assay. For the multiplex PCR, a mixture combining 60 forward primers for TCR Vbeta segments and 13 reverse primers for TCR Jbeta segments was used. The CDR3 region of rearranged TCR beta genes was amplified from genomic DNA with a multiplex PCR assay. On the Illumina HiSeq System, the amplified TCR beta libraries were sequenced as 87-base-pair reads. The authors' analysis ran thus. Across the 666 repertoires, a later analysis counted 60 million to 90 million unique TCR beta chains, 9 million to 14 million of which were shared by at least two donors. Raw reads were error-corrected and collapsed into unique sequences by a nearest-neighbor algorithm in which closely related sequences were merged to remove PCR and sequencing errors. Alignment of CDR3 sequences to IMGT reference sequences was used to assign V, D and J gene segments. Each retained sequence needed at least a six-nucleotide match to both a V gene segment and a J gene segment. A rearrangement was called productive if the CDR3 had no stop codons and remained in frame with V and J, and every other rearrangement was called non-productive. Following IMGT convention, CDR3 was defined as the stretch from the second conserved V-encoded cysteine to the conserved J-encoded phenylalanine. In an earlier analysis of approximately 500 of the donors, sequences lacking an unambiguous match to a single V gene segment were excluded. An earlier analysis of 587 of the donors classified V segments as functional when productive rearrangements were above 56.7% and as segregating when the standard deviation between donors was above 5%. To diagnose cytomegalovirus status from the catalog of TCR beta chain sequences, a statistical classification framework was built. In a later analysis, TCR nucleotide sequences were compared against IMGT/GENE-DB human TR gene sequences so that V and J genes could be assigned. The TCRdist pipeline was used in a later analysis to assign CDR3 sequences and most-parsimonious VDJ recombination scenarios. In a later analysis, every TCR beta chain was defined by the combination of its CDR3 amino acid sequence and its V-gene family, and reads without a unique V-gene family were dropped. In a later analysis, fewer than 600 highly shared, low-generation-probability nucleotide sequences were removed to address suspected cross-contamination and a sequencing artifact. In a later analysis, a clonal expansion index for each public chain was calculated from normalized within-repertoire ranks of inferred template counts. Generation probabilities in a later analysis came from a VDJ recombination model fitted to out-of-frame rearrangements, and those results were checked against IGoR. Hypergeometric tests were used in a later analysis to score TCR-TCR, TCR-HLA and TCR-CMV co-occurrence, with a repertoire-size bias correction applied to the TCR pairs. A later analysis estimated false discovery rates by permuting HLA or CMV assignments 20 times. In a later analysis, co-occurring TCRs were grouped using DBSCAN, with TCRdist sequence similarity added in when clustering inside HLA-allele-positive subsets. Repertoires with fewer than 30,000 or more than 120,000 public chains, plus five repertoires with anomalous nucleotide sharing, were excluded from co-occurrence clustering. TCRdb provides this immuneACCESS table in a form limited to in-frame rearrangements. Some clones are lacking; in checked studies, under half of them reflect an unresolved V gene, and why the rest are absent is not known. The V and J calls and the clone size are those of that table, but D and trimming were determined from the DNA. Within this sample are about 190,000 clones, with roughly 79% of them counted one time only. The ten largest clones capture about 1.6% of the sample.

V sheds 6 bases and J sheds 3 bases, leaving 9 bases between their ends. Via the germline V gene (reference sequence), CDR1 is DFQATT and CDR2 SNEGSKA. Reading from cysteine to phenylalanine, the CDR3 counts 11 amino acids. Only the CDR3 part of the read is kept: 33 bases, read in frame from the first base. In total, 600 or so healthy bone marrow donors made up the cohort. All cohort members were sampled while nominally healthy, although unrecorded immune exposures were likely present. The donor was CMV seronegative and was included in the group of a few hundred seronegative cohort members. Every donor gave a peripheral blood sample, and the peripheral blood mononuclear cells from that sample were used for TCR beta sequencing. The Qiagen DNeasy Blood Extraction Kit was used to extract genomic DNA from the blood cell samples.

The chain couples TRBV20-1 to TRBJ2-7; matching of 6 bases hints at TRBD2 as the D gene. This receptor was obtained from a woman aged 18-35 years in good health and CMV-seronegative. What was sequenced was PBMCs. The nucleotide sequence reads as follows: TGCAGTGCCCGGGGAGGCTACGAGCAGTACTTC. Translation gives CSARGGYEQYF.